This note documents a single TCR beta chain sequence. Its target is not known. The CDR3 extends over 13 amino acids. CDR1 SNHLY and CDR2 FYNNEI come from the germline V gene. Trimming left V 4 bases short and J 2 bases short, with 8 bases between. This sample is part of a study of T cell repertoires in ileal Crohn's disease. At the level of the study: Postoperative therapy was given to about half: more than 10 thiopurines, 18 anti-TNF agents. General observations from the study: Clonality above 26.8% at surgery always came with endoscopic recurrence. Mucosal expansions were suggested to be mainly CD8 T cells.

TCRdb keeps only in-frame clones here, not all; method: immunoSEQ multiplex PCR. The sample consists of roughly 28,000 clones, 80% to 85% of them appearing once. Material for sequencing was ileal tissue. The rearrangement links TRBV2 to TRBJ2-5, with D possibly TRBD2 on 6 matching bases. The sequence came from an adult with Crohn's disease. The CDR3 here is CASSVTRQETQYF. In DNA, the CDR3 is TGTGCCAGCAGTGTGACTAGACAAGAGACCCAGTACTTC.